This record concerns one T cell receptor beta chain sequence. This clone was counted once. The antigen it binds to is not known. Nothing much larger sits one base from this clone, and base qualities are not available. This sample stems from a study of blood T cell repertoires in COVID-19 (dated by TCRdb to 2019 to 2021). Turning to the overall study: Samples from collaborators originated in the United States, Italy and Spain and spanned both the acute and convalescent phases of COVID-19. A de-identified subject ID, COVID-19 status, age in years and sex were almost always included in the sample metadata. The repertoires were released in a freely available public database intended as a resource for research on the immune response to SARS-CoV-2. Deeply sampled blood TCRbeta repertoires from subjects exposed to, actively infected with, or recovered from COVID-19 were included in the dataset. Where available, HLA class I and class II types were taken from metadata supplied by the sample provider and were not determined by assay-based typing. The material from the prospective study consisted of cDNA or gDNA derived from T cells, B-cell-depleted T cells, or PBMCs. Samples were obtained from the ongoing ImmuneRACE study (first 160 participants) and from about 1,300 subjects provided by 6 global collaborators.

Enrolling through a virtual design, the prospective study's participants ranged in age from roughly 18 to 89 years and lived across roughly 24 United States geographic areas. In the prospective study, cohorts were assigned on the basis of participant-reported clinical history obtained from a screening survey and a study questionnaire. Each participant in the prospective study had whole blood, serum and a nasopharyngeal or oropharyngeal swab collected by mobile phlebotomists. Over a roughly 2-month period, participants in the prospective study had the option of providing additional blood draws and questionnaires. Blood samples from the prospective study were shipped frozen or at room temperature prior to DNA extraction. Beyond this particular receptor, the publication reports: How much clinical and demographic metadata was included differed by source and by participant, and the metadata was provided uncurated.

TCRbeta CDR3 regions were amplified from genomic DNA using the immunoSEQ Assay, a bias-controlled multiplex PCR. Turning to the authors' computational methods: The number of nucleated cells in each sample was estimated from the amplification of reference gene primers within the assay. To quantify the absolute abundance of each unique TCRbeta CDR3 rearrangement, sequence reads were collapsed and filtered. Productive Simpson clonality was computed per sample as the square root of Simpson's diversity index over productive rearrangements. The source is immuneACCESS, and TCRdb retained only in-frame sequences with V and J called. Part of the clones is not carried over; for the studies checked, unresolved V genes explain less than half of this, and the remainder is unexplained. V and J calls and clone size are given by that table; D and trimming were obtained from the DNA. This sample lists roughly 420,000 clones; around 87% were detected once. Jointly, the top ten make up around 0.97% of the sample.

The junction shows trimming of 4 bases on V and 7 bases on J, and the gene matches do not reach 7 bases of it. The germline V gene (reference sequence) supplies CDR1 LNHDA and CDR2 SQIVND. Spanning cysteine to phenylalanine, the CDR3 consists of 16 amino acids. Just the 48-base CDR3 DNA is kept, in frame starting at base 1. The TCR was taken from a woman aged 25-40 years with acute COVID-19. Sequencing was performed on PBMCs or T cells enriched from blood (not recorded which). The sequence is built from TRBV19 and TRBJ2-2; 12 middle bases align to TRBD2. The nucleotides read TGTGCCAGTAGTACAAAACCGGGACTAGCGGGCGGGGAGCTGTTTTTT. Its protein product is CASSTKPGLAGGELFF.